This note documents a single TCR beta chain sequence. Antigen unknown. The data were taken from a study of long-term antiretroviral therapy in people with HIV. On the study more broadly: The immediate-ART recommendation dates to 2015, and the earliest samples predate it by about a decade.

Findings and caveats of the study: Regardless of time point, clones expanded before ART dominated the repertoire.

Investigators performed immunoSEQ version v3.0 at survey level. Here immunoSEQ multiplex PCR was the method, and the copy in TCRdb shows in-frame clones only, minus some. Of 48,000 or so clones in the sample, about 81% are singletons; the top ten hold 3%. Germline V gene lookup returns CDR1 MDHEN and CDR2 SYDVKM. The junction had 13 bases not matched to a gene; V was cut back by 5 bases and J by 7 bases. This CDR3 contains 17 residues. Researchers secured at least one pre-ART and at least two post-ART PBMC samples from each donor. The sequence came from a woman between 18 and 30 years old with HIV. The sequenced sample was unsorted PBMCs, obtained 0.8 years after starting antiretroviral therapy. V gene TRBV28 combines with J gene TRBJ2-4; 11 bases match TRBD1. The CDR3 is CASSLEFGQGAVNIQYF. The DNA of the CDR3 is TGTGCCAGCAGTCTGGAATTCGGACAGGGGGCAGTGAACATTCAGTACTTC.